These 20 T cell receptor beta chains originate from one sample sequenced in a study of cytomegalovirus exposure and HLA in healthy donors. PCR amplification relied on 60 Vbeta primers (plus 13 Jbeta primers). The protocol was immunoSEQ multiplex PCR, while the TCRdb copy is restricted to in-frame clones and leaves out a portion. The data contain about 300,000 clones, more than 80% of them singletons. The sequenced sample was PBMCs. These receptors were obtained from a man aged 40-49 years in good health and CMV-seropositive.

Turning to this clone: The same CDR3 can be traced to other DNA sequences in this sample. The gene calls are TRBV18 and TRBJ2-1, with 14 bases fitting TRBD2. The CDR3 totals 16 residues. The ends lost 3 bases at V and 6 bases at J; junction bases unmatched: 4. Germline CDR1 reads KGHSH; CDR2 reads LQKENI. This chain's CDR3 is CASSPPGLAGVNEQFF. The CDR3 nucleotides are TGTGCCAGCTCACCGCCGGGACTAGCGGGAGTCAATGAGCAGTTCTTC.

The chain combines TRBV4-1 with TRBJ2-5, with TRBD2 matching 7 bases. Losses at the gene ends were 5 bases for V and 4 bases for J; bases not matched to a gene: 13. CDR1 and CDR2 from the germline V gene are MGHRA and YSYEKL. CDR3 length: 16 amino acids. CDR3 protein: CASSLPMAGGGETQYF. The CDR3 DNA sequence: TGCGCCAGCAGCTTACCTATGGCTGGGGGGGGAGAGACCCAGTACTTC.

The V gene is TRBV7-9, the J gene TRBJ2-5, with TRBD2 matching 9 bases. The CDR3 spans 15 residues. Germline CDR1 SEHNR, CDR2 FQNEAQ (reference sequence). Trimming at V came to 1 base and at J to 5 bases, leaving 5 bases not matched to a gene. The chain's CDR3 is CASSLVGLAWETQYF. CDR3 DNA sequence: TGTGCCAGCAGCTTAGTGGGACTAGCCTGGGAGACCCAGTACTTC.

This clone was counted a few times. V gene TRBV19 combines with J gene TRBJ1-2, with D possibly matching TRBD1 (5 bases). The V end lost 5 bases, the J end lost 3 bases, and 10 bases lay between the germline ends. This CDR3 spans 13 amino acids. From germline, CDR1 is LNHDA and CDR2 SQIVND (reference sequence). As DNA, the CDR3 is TGTGCCAGTAGTCAGACAGAAGACTATGGCTACACCTTC. Translated: CASSQTEDYGYTF.

The rearrangement uses TRBV5-4 and TRBJ2-3; 8 bases fit TRBD2. The V and J ends lost 4 bases and 3 bases, in that order; junction bases with no gene match: 13. The length of the CDR3 is 17 residues. Germline CDR1 and CDR2: SGHNT and YYREEE (reference sequence). The CDR3 DNA reads as TGTGCCAGCAGCACGGATGTGGGACTAGTGCCTACAGATACGCAGTATTTT. As protein: CASSTDVGLVPTDTQYF.

The genes are TRBV28 and TRBJ2-1; 7 bases fit TRBD1. Trimming removed 7 bases from V and 4 bases from J; junction bases left unmatched: 7. This CDR3 region has 14 residues. The germline V gene encodes CDR1 MDHEN and CDR2 SYDVKM. Here the CDR3 DNA reads TGTGCCAGCACCCAGACAGGGATATACAATGAGCAGTTCTTC. This translates into CASTQTGIYNEQFF.

The chain is built from TRBV5-1 and TRBJ1-5; 11 nucleotides match TRBD1. The germline CDR1 and CDR2 sequences are SGHRS and YFSETQ. With 0 bases clipped from V and 6 bases from J, the junction kept 2 bases outside the gene matches. The CDR3 length is 15 residues. The CDR3 spells CASSLAGTGGQPQHF. CDR3 coding DNA: TGCGCCAGCAGCTTGGCCGGGACAGGGGGTCAGCCCCAGCATTTT.

V and J are TRBV5-4 and TRBJ2-1, with TRBD1 as a possible D gene (6 bases). The CDR3 sequence is 16 residues long. From germline, CDR1 is SGHNT and CDR2 YYREEE (reference sequence). V lost 4 bases and J lost 5, with 19 bases in between. The DNA of the CDR3 is TGTGCCAGCAGCGCGAAAACAGGGACGGGAAACAATGAGCAGTTCTTC. It is translated as CASSAKTGTGNNEQFF.

Only a few counts were recorded for this clone. The chain couples TRBV7-2 to TRBJ2-1; 7 nucleotides align to TRBD2. Losses at the gene ends were 1 base for V and 7 bases for J; bases not matched to a gene: 10. Per germline, CDR1 SGHTA and CDR2 FQGNSA. This CDR3 has 16 residues. CDR3 DNA: TGTGCCAGCAGCTTAGGAGGTGGGAGGGCCGGGAATGAGCAGTTCTTC. Its protein product is CASSLGGGRAGNEQFF.

V gene TRBV28 combines with J gene TRBJ1-1; TRBD1 matches 9 bases. Germline CDR1 reads MDHEN; CDR2 reads SYDVKM. With V trimmed by 6 bases and J by 5 bases, 13 bases remained unmatched. This CDR3 has 16 residues. CDR3 protein: CASRSTGGIWLTEAFF. For the CDR3, the DNA is TGTGCCAGCAGGTCAACAGGGGGCATCTGGTTAACTGAAGCTTTCTTT.

The genes are TRBV5-4 and TRBJ2-1, with a tentative D call TRBD2 (6 bases). Trimming removed 5 bases from V and 1 base from J, with 22 bases in between. The CDR3 is made up of 18 amino acids. The germline gives CDR1 SGHNT, CDR2 YYREEE (reference sequence). The CDR3 nucleotides read TGTGCCAGCAGTTTCGGGGGTTCTGGAGGTCGGTCCTACAATGAGCAGTTCTTC. Its translation is CASSFGGSGGRSYNEQFF.

The chain is built from TRBV11-2 and TRBJ2-7; 7 nucleotides line up with TRBD1. V was clipped by 2 bases and J by 4 bases; unmatched bases: 5. CDR3 size: 14 residues. Germline CDR1 reads SGHAT; CDR2 reads FQNNGV. The chain's CDR3 is CASSLTPGQYEQYF. DNA for the CDR3: TGTGCCAGCAGCTTAACCCCGGGACAGTACGAGCAGTACTTC.

The chain combines TRBV25-1 with TRBJ1-1, with D unclear. There are 12 residues in the CDR3. The germline V gene has CDR1 MGHDK and CDR2 SYGVNS. Deletions cut 6 bases from V and 1 base from J, with 6 bases between. In DNA form, the CDR3 reads TGTGCCAGCAGGGCCCAGAACACTGAAGCTTTCTTT. Its translation: CASRAQNTEAFF.

The J gene is TRBJ2-5, the V gene TRBV12-5; TRBD1 is a possible D gene (6 bases). Between the trimmed V and J ends, which lost 0 bases and 2 bases, there was a span of 10 bases. Germline lookup yields CDR1 LGHNT and CDR2 FRNRAP. The CDR3 runs to 15 residues. CDR3 sequence: CASGLVVGGQETQYF. DNA of the CDR3: TGTGCTAGTGGTTTGGTTGTAGGGGGTCAAGAGACCCAGTACTTC.

V and J are TRBV28 and TRBJ1-1; D is perhaps TRBD1 (6 bases). Trimming took off 2 bases at V and 0 bases at J, with 19 bases between the two ends. Germline V CDR1 and CDR2: MDHEN, SYDVKM. The CDR3 is made up of 18 amino acids. The CDR3 coding sequence is TGTGCCAGCAGTTTAGTTAGGGCAGGGGTCTTGATGAACACTGAAGCTTTCTTT. This gives the protein CASSLVRAGVLMNTEAFF.

The chain couples TRBV2 to TRBJ1-2; D possibly corresponds to TRBD1 (6 bases). The CDR3 totals 16 residues. Germline CDR1 is SNHLY and CDR2 is FYNNEI. V was shortened by 8 bases and J by 2 bases, with 21 bases between the two germline ends. CDR3 DNA: TGTGCCAGCGATCCTCCCCGGGGGGGCTTAAACTATGGCTACACCTTC. Translation: CASDPPRGGLNYGYTF.

CDR3 nucleotide sequence: TGTGCCAGCAGTTGGGGACAGGGAGGGAATTCACCCCTCCACTTT. Amino acid sequence: CASSWGQGGNSPLHF. The chain is built from TRBV6-5 and TRBJ1-6, with TRBD1 identical over 9 bases. In germline, CDR1 is MNHEY, CDR2 SVGAGI. Trimming cost V 4 bases and J 7 bases; bases outside gene matches: 5. The CDR3 totals 15 residues.

The chain combines TRBV7-8 with TRBJ2-3, with 7 positions matching TRBD2. The CDR3 length is 15 residues. Germline CDR1 and CDR2: SGHVS and FQNEAQ. The junction had 5 bases not matched to a gene; V was cut back by 5 bases and J by 0 bases. The CDR3 loop reads CASSRTSPSTDTQYF. The CDR3 coding sequence is TGTGCCAGCAGCCGGACTAGTCCAAGCACAGATACGCAGTATTTT.

Worth noting for this clone: One end of the junction is discordant with germline, which a read error may explain. The rearrangement joins TRBV7-7 to TRBJ2-3; 9 bases fit TRBD1. Germline loops: CDR1 SSHAT, CDR2 FNYEAQ (reference sequence). This CDR3 is 14 amino acids long. CDR3: CASSGQGQGDTQYF. CDR3 coding DNA: TGTGCTAGCAGCGGACAGGGGCAAGGAGATACGCAGTATTTT.

The chain couples TRBV27 to TRBJ1-2, with D possibly TRBD1 on 5 matching bases. CDR1 MNHEY and CDR2 SMNVEV come from the germline V gene (reference sequence). The CDR3 is made up of 14 amino acids. V lost 5 bases, J lost 3 bases, and 13 bases lay in between. In nucleotides, the CDR3 is TGTGCCAGCAGTCTCAACAGGAGACACTATGGCTACACCTTC. Encoded protein: CASSLNRRHYGYTF.